Listed here is a single T cell receptor (beta chain). The antigen this receptor binds is unknown. Base quality data are lacking; no much larger clone is found one base away. The time point label of this sample denotes: more than three weeks on oral tofacitinib. What this sample's treatment or condition label stands for: oral pan-JAK inhibitor, 5-10 mg twice daily. Lesional scalp punch biopsies and peripheral blood were obtained from alopecia areata patients. After PBMCs were isolated by density centrifugation and stained for CD3, CD4 and CD8, a FACSAria was used to sort CD4+ and CD8+ T cells. Sequences SGHVS (CDR1) and FQNEAQ (CDR2) are obtained from the germline V gene. Between the V and J ends, shortened by 5 bases and 1 base respectively, the junction contains 2 bases. Counted from cysteine to phenylalanine, this CDR3 has 11 amino acids. Only CDR3 DNA remains: 33 bases, in frame from the first base.

The data derive from a study of CD8+ T cells in alopecia areata (dated by TCRdb to 2016 to 2019). In terms of the full investigation: Treated patients were enrolled in an open-label pilot trial of oral tofacitinib, 5 to 10 mg twice daily, for moderate-to-severe alopecia areata. Tofacitinib was administered for 6 to 18 months, and 6 months of follow-up off drug were then conducted to assess delayed response and recurrence. The SALT score, which quantifies the percentage of affected scalp surface area, was used to measure disease severity in treated patients. To study T cell clonal expansion in alopecia areata, the researchers applied high-throughput TCRbeta sequencing to both the C3H/HeJ mouse model and human patients. In humans, TCRbeta sequencing was performed on scalp tissue and on sorted CD4+ and CD8+ peripheral blood T cells from healthy controls and from patients with patchy or totalis/universalis alopecia areata. Tofacitinib-treated patients had biopsies at baseline and at 4 and 24 weeks of treatment, with a later scalp biopsy in several patients. Scalp clonality was compared among normal scalp (n=4), patchy alopecia areata scalp (n=8), and alopecia totalis/universalis scalp (n=8). RNA was extracted with the PAXgene miRNA kit for fixed scalp, the miRNeasy kit for PBMCs, and the RNeasy kit for mouse skin. TCRbeta CDR3 regions were amplified by immunoSEQ multiplex PCR with 35 Vbeta forward and 13 Jbeta reverse primers. Broader findings and caveats from the paper: Lesional scalp, especially in alopecia totalis/universalis, showed higher clonality and more expanded CD8+ clones than normal scalp, suggesting antigenic drive. Shared TCR sequences between patients were less evident than in mice, which may be partly attributable to HLA diversity in the patient population. Because the treated cohort was small and included a single nonresponder, larger studies are needed to assess links between baseline CD8+ expansion and response. During tofacitinib treatment, many expanded lesional clones remained in scalp and blood, and this persistence may partly explain relapse after treatment is stopped. Unlike mouse skin, which is dominated by gammadelta T cells, normal human skin has resident alphabeta T cells that are also sequenced, and this complicates analysis of the scalp TCR repertoire. Tofacitinib significantly lowered scalp clonality and the number of expanded CD8+ clones among the top 100 scalp clones.

The receptor library was made with the immunoSEQ multiplex PCR assay. RNA was extracted from all samples and reverse transcribed into cDNA as template for TCR sequencing. First-strand cDNA was synthesized using SuperScript III with a 2:1 mix of oligo-dT and random hexamers. Amplification bias was assessed with a synthetic immune receptor repertoire, and residual bias was removed computationally. Regarding the original processing steps: Raw reads were preprocessed to remove errors, and CDR3 was defined by IMGT conventions from the conserved cysteine to phenylalanine. Clonality was computed as 1 minus the Shannon entropy, with the entropy normalized by log2 of the number of productive unique TCRs. CD4 or CD8 identity of scalp clones was inferred by cross-referencing scalp TCRbeta sequences with sorted blood CD4 and CD8 repertoires. TCRdb mirrors the immuneACCESS table, restricted to in-frame sequences. Some clones are absent from its copies; in checked studies, under half trace to an unresolved V gene, and the reason for the others is unknown. V and J calls and clone size are given by that table; D and trimming were obtained from the DNA. The sample data list over 150,000 clones, and about three fifths of these were observed just once. The top ten clones comprise about 3% of the sample.

The TCR was taken from a human donor with alopecia areata. The chain is encoded by TRBV7-8 joined to TRBJ1-1; the D gene is unclear. The input for sequencing was CD4+ T cells sorted from blood, taken at week 4, from a patient treated with tofacitinib. For the CDR3, the sequence is CASSQNTEAFF. The nucleotide sequence reads TGTGCCAGCAGCCAGAACACTGAAGCTTTCTTT.